A single T cell receptor (beta chain) is shown here with its context. In the authors' workflow: Reference gene primer amplification yielded estimated nucleated cell counts. Assay used: immunoSEQ multiplex PCR; TCRdb lists only in-frame clones, some missing. V and J calls and clone size are given by that table; D and trimming were obtained from the DNA. Among approximately 190,000 clones, roughly 82% were seen once, and the ten largest hold 6.5% to 9.5%. Seattle cases were enrolled at active infection and followed longitudinally. Germline-derived CDR1 and CDR2 are SGHAT and FQNNGV. Trimming shortened V by 10 bases and J by 0 bases, and 19 bases separated the two germline ends. The CDR3 runs to 16 residues. This sample is part of a study of blood T cell repertoires in COVID-19.

J is TRBJ1-3 and V is TRBV11-2, with a tentative D call TRBD1 (6 bases). The source of this sequence is a woman aged 60-70 years with COVID-19, enrolled during active disease. Sequenced input: peripheral blood. The DNA for the CDR3 is TGTGCCATCCAGGAGACAGGAGCGGTCTCTGGAAACACCATATATTTT. Amino acids: CAIQETGAVSGNTIYF.